The clone carrying this TCR beta chain was seen at least ten times. Its antigen is as yet unknown. Building the TCR beta libraries relied on iRepertoire HTBI primers, and CDR3 regions underwent Arm-PCR. TCRdb analysed the multiplex PCR reads with MiXCR anew, one entry per CDR3 protein. The data show roughly 400,000 distinct CDR3 sequences, 14% to 15% seen once. The time point here: newly diagnosed GD, antithyroid drugs for less than 3 months. The TCR library was prepared using RNA isolated from PBMCs. The entry originates in a study of regulatory T cells in long-lasting Graves disease. Study-level results: When disease was persistent, TRBV28, TRBJ1-2 and TRBJ2-5 were the favored segments.

The CDR3 has 16 residues. Losses at the gene ends were 6 bases for V and 6 bases for J; bases not matched to a gene: 9. CDR1 is MNHEY and CDR2 is SMNVEV in the germline V gene (reference sequence). This sample also appeared in a second study, on T cells in Graves' hyperthyroidism and ophthalmopathy. This second study says: Expanded thyroid clonotypes (above 0.001) were mostly also found in blood. The model made its ophthalmopathy prediction, and onset followed a median about 5.9 months later.

This clonotype originated in a woman aged 40-49 years with Graves disease. The V and J genes are TRBV27 and TRBJ1-6; 9 bases are a match to TRBD1. Here the sequenced sample was peripheral blood mononuclear cells (PBMCs), taken at new diagnosis, from a patient treated with antithyroid drugs. CDR3 loop: CASRRDREIFNSPLHF. CDR3 DNA: TGTGCCAGCAGACGGGACAGGGAGATTTTTAATTCACCCCTCCACTTT.